The clone carrying this T cell receptor beta chain was observed a handful of times. Its antigen is unknown. Produced via immunoSEQ multiplex PCR; TCRdb's table is partial and in-frame only. The table has about 10,000 clones, roughly 27% seen once. This sample is part of a study of T cells in localized non-small cell lung cancer. Overall study findings and caveats: Because researchers sequenced only one region of the tumor, heterogeneity is still possible. Researchers found a median approximately 57 of the top 100 tumor clones in adjacent lung. Measurement of T cell clonality placed uninvolved adjacent lung highest, above the level in tumor.

This specimen was lung tumor tissue, taken before any cancer treatment. The receptor's source is a man aged 35 to 70 with stage I lung adenocarcinoma.

CDR3 DNA: TGTGCCAGCAGCCCAAAGCGACAGTTTACCTACGAGCAGTACTTC. Residues: CASSPKRQFTYEQYF. The J gene is TRBJ2-7, the V gene TRBV11-3, with a possible D match to TRBD1 (5 bases). V lost 5 bases and J 2 bases, leaving 16 bases between the germline ends. This CDR3 spans 15 amino acids. Germline V gene sequence: CDR1 SGHNT, CDR2 YENEEA.